What follows are 18 T cell receptor beta chains derived from one specimen sequenced in a study of cytomegalovirus exposure and HLA in healthy donors. The primer mix had 60 Vbeta and 13 Jbeta primers. Only in-frame clones appear in the TCRdb table, and some are missing; sequencing was by immunoSEQ multiplex PCR. The data show around 110,000 clones, with roughly 80% seen just once and around 2.1% held by the top ten. The sample comprised PBMCs. These receptors came from a man aged 30-40 years in good health and CMV-seronegative.

The gene calls are TRBV7-2 and TRBJ2-7; D may be TRBD2 (6 bases). The V gene's germline CDR1 is SGHTA and CDR2 FQGNSA. The CDR3 runs to 13 residues. V dropped 5 bases and J dropped 4 bases, with 12 bases sitting between them. Written as DNA, the CDR3 is TGTGCCAGCAGCCGGAGGGAGGCATACGAGCAGTACTTC. Protein sequence: CASSRREAYEQYF. Supplemented by reference TRBV7-2 and TRBJ2-7, the full variable domain reads GAGVSQSPSNKVTEKGKDVELRCDPISGHTALYWYRQSLGQGLEFLIYFQGNSAPDKSGLPSDRFSAERTGGSVSTLTIQRTQQEDSAVYLCASSRREAYEQYFGPGTRLTVT.

The J gene is TRBJ1-1, the V gene TRBV6-1; D is unclear. V lost 5 bases, J lost 7 bases, and 17 bases lay in between. Germline lookup yields CDR1 MNHNS and CDR2 SASEGT. The CDR3 consists of 14 residues. The CDR3 nucleotides are TGTGCCAGCAGTTTGGTTGAGCGGGTGGGTGAAGCTTTCTTT. This sequence encodes CASSLVERVGEAFF.

This chain joins TRBV6-5 and TRBJ1-3, with D perhaps TRBD1 (5 bases). The germline V gene encodes CDR1 MNHEY and CDR2 SVGAGI. V was trimmed by 5 bases and J by 2 bases, leaving 10 bases between them. This CDR3 is built from 14 residues. This CDR3 is CASSPAGAGNTIYF. The CDR3 DNA sequence: TGTGCCAGCAGTCCAGCGGGGGCTGGAAACACCATATATTTT.

The chain joins TRBV15 to TRBJ2-7, with 11 bases fitting TRBD2. The CDR3 consists of 14 residues. The junction had 2 bases not matched to a gene; V was cut back by 1 base and J by 6 bases. The germline V gene has CDR1 LNHNV and CDR2 YYDKDF (reference sequence). CDR3 DNA: TGTGCCACCAGCAGAGGAGGGACTAGCGGCGAGCAGTACTTC. This encodes CATSRGGTSGEQYF.

This chain connects TRBV2 to TRBJ1-1; TRBD1 might be the D (5 bases). This CDR3 is 13 amino acids long. Germline V gene sequence: CDR1 SNHLY, CDR2 FYNNEI. Trimming pared 3 bases from V and 6 bases from J, leaving 11 bases between. The CDR3 sequence is CASSDRATAEAFF. The CDR3 region has the DNA TGTGCCAGCAGTGACAGGGCCACTGCTGAAGCTTTCTTT.

CDR3 loop: CASSYGSRVYEQFF. In DNA, the CDR3 is TGTGCCAGCAGTTACGGATCCAGGGTGTATGAGCAGTTCTTC. This chain connects TRBV6-5 to TRBJ2-1; possible D gene TRBD1, 5 bases. The CDR3 is made up of 14 amino acids. Trimming took off 2 bases at V and 8 bases at J, with 13 bases between the two ends. Germline CDR1 and CDR2: MNHEY and SVGAGI.

The chain employs TRBV27 and TRBJ2-1; D is possibly TRBD2 (5 bases). With 1 base removed from V and 6 bases from J, the gap between germline ends came to 10 bases. The CDR3 is 14 residues long. Per the germline V gene, CDR1 is MNHEY and CDR2 is SMNVEV (reference sequence). The CDR3 region has the DNA TGTGCCAGCAGTTTATACGATGGACTCAATGAGCAGTTCTTC. Protein sequence: CASSLYDGLNEQFF.

The rearrangement links TRBV19 to TRBJ2-5; weak D call: TRBD2 (6 bases). There are 14 residues in the CDR3. Germline values: CDR1 LNHDA, CDR2 SQIVND (reference sequence). With 6 bases removed from V and 4 bases from J, the gap between germline ends came to 15 bases. The CDR3 DNA reads as TGTGCCAGTAGATCTGACGGGGGTCGAGAGACCCAGTACTTC. As protein: CASRSDGGRETQYF.

The chain links TRBV30 to TRBJ1-1; 9 bases map to TRBD1. Germline loops: CDR1 GTSNPN, CDR2 SVGIG (reference sequence). The CDR3 spans 16 residues. V lost 3 bases, J lost 0 bases, and 8 bases stayed unmatched. CDR3: CAWRTKDRGMNTEAFF. DNA for the CDR3: TGTGCCTGGAGGACAAAGGACAGGGGAATGAACACTGAAGCTTTCTTT.

This chain links TRBV10-3 with TRBJ2-7; D uncertain. From germline, CDR1 is ENHRY and CDR2 SYGVKD. The CDR3 loop spans 12 amino acids. Trimming removed 2 bases at V and 5 bases at J, with 7 bases between. CDR3 sequence: CAISERRDEQYF. CDR3 DNA: TGTGCCATCAGTGAGAGACGGGACGAGCAGTACTTC.

This chain uses TRBV5-1 with TRBJ2-5; 7 bases match TRBD2. This CDR3 contains 15 residues. From germline, CDR1 is SGHRS and CDR2 YFSETQ. After removal of 0 bases from V and 5 bases from J, the junction contained 7 bases not matched to a gene. The CDR3 sequence: CASSLDGGSQETQYF. The CDR3 nucleotides are TGCGCCAGCAGCTTGGACGGCGGGAGTCAGGAGACCCAGTACTTC.

V gene TRBV5-1 combines with J gene TRBJ1-1, with TRBD1 as a possible D gene (5 bases). Germline V gives CDR1 SGHRS, CDR2 YFSETQ. This CDR3 is built from 16 residues. The germline V and J ends were trimmed by 6 bases and 0 bases, with 18 bases remaining between them. Here the CDR3 reads CASTSGQGGMNTEAFF. Written as DNA, the CDR3 is TGCGCCAGCACATCCGGGCAGGGCGGGATGAACACTGAAGCTTTCTTT.

The J gene is TRBJ1-1, the V gene TRBV7-3, with a tentative D call TRBD1 (6 bases). Trimming pared 5 bases from V and 5 bases from J, leaving 12 bases between. The CDR3 spans 13 residues. Germline V gene sequence: CDR1 SGHTA, CDR2 FQGTGA. The CDR3 DNA sequence: TGTGCCAGCAGCCCAGGGGTGGATACTGAAGCTTTCTTT. It encodes CASSPGVDTEAFF.

The chain recombines TRBV4-1 with TRBJ1-4; 7 bases fit TRBD1. The V and J ends lost 4 bases and 3 bases, in that order; junction bases with no gene match: 11. The germline V gene encodes CDR1 MGHRA and CDR2 YSYEKL. The CDR3 contains 17 residues. The CDR3 region has the DNA TGCGCCAGCAGCCTGTATGACAGGGAGTTACCTAATGAAAAACTGTTTTTT. Protein: CASSLYDRELPNEKLFF.

The chain employs TRBV6-5 and TRBJ2-7, with D possibly TRBD1 on 5 matching bases. CDR1 and CDR2 (germline): MNHEY, SVGAGI. This CDR3 is built from 14 residues. V lost 0 bases, J lost 5 bases, and 11 bases lay in between. CDR3 in DNA: TGTGCCAGCAGTTACTCAGCAGGGCGGCACGAGCAGTACTTC. The encoded protein is CASSYSAGRHEQYF.

The rearrangement joins TRBV5-1 to TRBJ1-1; no definite D call. Germline V CDR1 and CDR2: SGHRS, YFSETQ. CDR3 length: 13 residues. Trimming pared 3 bases from V and 2 bases from J, leaving 8 bases between. In DNA form, the CDR3 reads TGCGCCAGCAGCTCCCCCATTAACACTGAAGCTTTCTTT. This encodes CASSSPINTEAFF.

The table lists this clone with a few counts. The chain recombines TRBV5-1 with TRBJ1-4; no reliable D call. Germline loops: CDR1 SGHRS, CDR2 YFSETQ. This CDR3 region has 17 residues. Trimming pared 2 bases from V and 0 bases from J, leaving 14 bases between. The CDR3, as DNA: TGCGCCAGCAGCTTTGGCCTCAAAGATGCAACTAATGAAAAACTGTTTTTT. Its translation is CASSFGLKDATNEKLFF.

V is TRBV4-1 and J is TRBJ2-7, with a possible D match to TRBD2 (5 bases). Germline CDR1 is MGHRA and CDR2 is YSYEKL. V lost 0 bases, J lost 5 bases, and 11 bases lay in between. The CDR3 contains 14 residues. CDR3 protein: CASSQDRLANEQYF. CDR3 in DNA: TGCGCCAGCAGCCAAGATAGGCTAGCTAACGAGCAGTACTTC.